Presented here are 27 T cell receptor beta chains from one specimen sequenced in a study of blood T cells in healthy people across ages (dated by TCRdb to about 2015). To prepare the library, 5' RACE was applied. Sequencing instrument: Illumina HiSeq 2500. The second PCR ran for about 6 to 11 cycles and used a J-beta primer mix along with a sample-barcoded 5' primer. TCRdb applied fastp at Q25 and MiXCR to the public reads, then kept only in-frame beta chains. Rows with one shared CDR3 protein collapse into an entry with the most common genes and DNA. This sample gives 630,000 or so distinct CDR3 sequences in total; approximately 30% of them show up just once. The top ten hold around a sixth of the sample. Material for sequencing was blood. The receptors stem from a woman at least 80 years old in good health.

This clonotype has ten or more counts. The chain has TRBV6-5 and TRBJ2-5, with D tentatively TRBD1 (6 bases). The ends were cut back, 5 bases at V and 4 bases at J, with 17 bases in the middle. Germline V CDR1 and CDR2: MNHEY, SVGAGI. The CDR3 runs to 15 residues. The CDR3 spells CASSATTGSSETQYF. CDR3 coding DNA: TGTGCCAGCAGTGCTACTACAGGGAGTTCAGAGACCCAGTACTTC.

There are a few counts of this clonotype. The genes are TRBV9 and TRBJ2-3; TRBD1 is a possible D gene (5 bases). The CDR3 covers 14 residues. The ends were cut back, 3 bases at V and 8 bases at J, with 16 bases in the middle. CDR1 is SGDLS and CDR2 is YYNGEE in the germline V gene. In DNA, the CDR3 is TGTGCCAGCAGCGCCGGGCAGGGTCCAGGTACGCAGTATTTT. This translates into CASSAGQGPGTQYF.

This clonotype was observed a single time. A much larger clone lies one base from this, so it may be a read error. The chain uses TRBV2 and TRBJ2-5; 9 nucleotides agree with TRBD2. The CDR3 spans 15 residues. V dropped 1 base and J dropped 11; count of bases not matched to a gene: 11. The germline V gene has CDR1 SNHLY and CDR2 FYNNEI. The CDR3 region has the DNA TGTGCCAGCAGTGAAGTCTCTAGCGGGGCGGGTGAGCAGTACTTC. It is translated as CASSEVSSGAGEQYF.

In this sample, this clonotype turned up many times. This chain connects TRBV29-1 to TRBJ1-1, with 9 bases aligning to TRBD1. The CDR3 covers 14 residues. The V segment lost 4 bases and the J segment 5 bases; nucleotides outside the gene matches: 8. Germline CDR1 reads SQVTM; CDR2 reads ANQGSEA. The CDR3 spells CSVVQGAGRTEAFF. CDR3 sequence (DNA): TGCAGCGTTGTACAGGGGGCTGGGCGGACTGAAGCTTTCTTT. Looking up the rest from reference TRBV29-1 and TRBJ1-1 gives the full variable domain: SAVISQKPSRDICQRGTSLTIQCQVDSQVTMMFWYRQQPGQSLTLIATANQGSEATYESGFVIDKFPISRPNLTFSTLTVSNMSPEDSSIYLCSVVQGAGRTEAFFGQGTRLTVV.

In this sample, this clonotype turned up a few times. This chain uses TRBV6-2 or TRBV6-3 with TRBJ1-6; 8 bases match TRBD1. The germline gives CDR1 MNHEY, CDR2 SVGEGT. CDR3 size: 13 residues. With V trimmed by 10 bases and J by 7 bases, 6 bases remained unmatched. CDR3 sequence reads: CAIRTGLNSPLHF. The CDR3, as DNA: TGTGCCATCCGGACAGGGCTGAATTCACCCCTCCACTTT.

The table lists this clonotype with many counts. The rearrangement links TRBV10-3 to TRBJ2-3, with a weak D call TRBD1 (5 bases). Trimming left V 0 bases short and J 1 base short, with 8 bases between. The length of the CDR3 is 15 residues. Per the germline V gene, CDR1 is ENHRY and CDR2 is SYGVKD. The CDR3 reads CAISESSRGTDTQYF. The CDR3 region has the DNA TGTGCCATCAGTGAGTCCAGCAGGGGCACAGATACGCAGTATTTT.

The chain uses TRBV20-1 and TRBJ2-5; no clear D. The V gene's germline CDR1 is DFQATT and CDR2 SNEGSKA (reference sequence). V lost 6 bases, J lost 5 bases, and 16 bases lay in between. CDR3 length: 13 amino acids. CDR3 bases: TGCAGTGCCCCTCTTCGGCAGGCGGAGACCCAGTACTTC. Protein: CSAPLRQAETQYF.

V and J are TRBV5-1 and TRBJ2-5; either TRBD1 or TRBD2 may supply D (6 bases each). The J call may be in error: the DNA end matches TRBJ2-7 better. CDR1 SGHRS and CDR2 YFSETQ come from the germline V gene. This CDR3 has 14 residues. Written as DNA, the CDR3 is TGCGCCAGCAGCGAGGGGGGCGCGTACTACGAGCAGTACTTC. Translating gives CASSEGGAYYEQYF.

Details on this clonotype: A single base separates this from a much larger clone, so it may be a read error. As the CDR3 is not closed by the conserved phenylalanine or tryptophan, this likely results from a read error. V and J are TRBV11-1 and TRBJ2-5; D call uncertain. The J call may be wrong; the DNA end is better matched by TRBJ2-7. CDR3 length: 11 amino acids. Germline CDR1 is SGHAT and CDR2 is FQDESV (reference sequence). In DNA form, the CDR3 reads TGTGCCAGCAGCTTCCAGGACGAGCAGTACTGC. This translates into CASSFQDEQYC.

About this clonotype: A single base separates this from a much larger clone, so it may be a read error. This chain joins TRBV3-1 and TRBJ1-2; D is perhaps TRBD1 (5 bases). The CDR3 has 14 amino acids. The germline V gene encodes CDR1 LGHDT and CDR2 YNNKEL (reference sequence). With 1 base removed from V and 6 bases from J, the gap between germline ends came to 12 bases. The CDR3 loop reads CASSQGRGLNGYTF. The CDR3, as DNA: TGTGCCAGCAGCCAAGGACGGGGCTTAAATGGCTACACCTTC.

The sample holds many counts of this clonotype. This chain links TRBV7-2 with TRBJ2-3, with D unresolved. The germline V gene has CDR1 SGHTA and CDR2 FQGNSA. Between the trimmed V and J ends, which lost 7 bases and 2 bases, there was a span of 10 bases. The CDR3 runs 13 residues. The CDR3 here is CASTVPVTDTQYF. The CDR3 coding sequence is TGTGCCAGCACCGTCCCGGTCACAGATACGCAGTATTTT.

This clonotype occurred a few times. The V gene is TRBV30, the J gene TRBJ2-1; 15 nucleotides align to TRBD2. CDR1 GTSNPN and CDR2 SVGIG come from the germline V gene (reference sequence). This CDR3 spans 18 amino acids. J lost 3 bases, V lost 3 bases, and 9 bases had no gene match. This chain's CDR3 is CAWRGGTSGGKRYNEQFF. The CDR3 DNA is TGTGCCTGGAGGGGAGGGACTAGCGGGGGGAAACGCTACAATGAGCAGTTCTTC.

This clonotype has a handful of counts. The CDR3 nucleotides are TGTGCCAGCAGCCAAGGAGAGGGTAGCAATCAGCCCCAGCATTTT. It codes for CASSQGEGSNQPQHF. This chain connects TRBV3-1 to TRBJ1-5, with no clear D. V was trimmed by 1 base and J by 0 bases, leaving 7 bases between them. The CDR3 loop spans 15 amino acids. The germline gives CDR1 LGHDT, CDR2 YNNKEL (reference sequence). Variable domain in full (rest from reference TRBV3-1 and TRBJ1-5): DTAVSQTPKYLVTQMGNDKSIKCEQNLGHDTMYWYKQDSKKFLKIMFSYNNKELIINETVPNRFSPKSPDKAHLNLHINSLELGDSAVYFCASSQGEGSNQPQHFGDGTRLSIL.

This clonotype has a handful of counts. V usage is TRBV10-2 and J usage is TRBJ1-6, with D tentatively TRBD1 (6 bases). Trimming pared 0 bases from V and 6 bases from J, leaving 15 bases between. The CDR3 loop spans 17 amino acids. Germline CDR1 is WSHSY and CDR2 is SAAADI. The CDR3 here is CASSESRQGMSNSPLHF. CDR3 bases: TGCGCCAGCAGTGAGTCTCGGCAGGGGATGTCTAATTCACCCCTCCACTTT.

This clonotype came up many times. This chain uses TRBV10-3 with TRBJ2-1; D possibly uses TRBD1 or TRBD2 (6 bases each). This CDR3 is 14 amino acids long. Germline V gene sequence: CDR1 ENHRY, CDR2 SYGVKD. Trimming pared 10 bases from V and 1 base from J, leaving 14 bases between. The CDR3 protein is CASKEGGSYNEQFF. CDR3 bases: TGTGCCAGTAAGGAGGGGGGATCCTACAATGAGCAGTTCTTC.

The sample holds many counts of this clonotype. V gene TRBV9 combines with J gene TRBJ2-7; D not resolved. In germline, CDR1 is SGDLS, CDR2 YYNGEE. The CDR3 consists of 13 residues. Between the trimmed V and J ends, which lost 2 bases and 0 bases, there was a span of 6 bases. In nucleotides, the CDR3 is TGTGCCAGCAGCGTCGCCACCTCCTACGAGCAGTACTTC. This translates into CASSVATSYEQYF.

This clonotype occurred once. The CDR3 protein is CASTEHASGGAARDEQFF. The CDR3 DNA follows: TGTGCCAGCACCGAGCATGCTAGCGGGGGGGCAGCACGCGATGAGCAGTTCTTC. The chain employs TRBV7-2 and TRBJ2-1; 12 bases align to TRBD2. The V gene's germline CDR1 is SGHTA and CDR2 FQGNSA. CDR3 length equals 18 residues. V lost 7 bases and J lost 8; bases outside the gene matches: 18.

This clonotype was recorded many times. The chain employs TRBV5-1 and TRBJ1-1; D gene ambiguous. V lost 0 bases and J lost 5, with 17 bases in between. Germline V gives CDR1 SGHRS, CDR2 YFSETQ. The CDR3 has 16 amino acids. This chain's CDR3 is CASSLVSAGAGTEAFF. CDR3 nucleotides: TGCGCCAGCAGCTTGGTGTCGGCAGGCGCGGGAACTGAAGCTTTCTTT.

The V and J genes are TRBV4-2 and TRBJ2-5; a possible D gene is TRBD2 (5 bases). In germline, CDR1 is LGHNA, CDR2 YNFKEQ. V gave up 5 bases and J gave up 4 bases, with 20 bases separating them. The CDR3 is made up of 16 amino acids. The CDR3 region has the DNA TGTGCCAGCAGCTCGGGCGGAATGCTAGCCGGAGAGACCCAGTACTTC. It encodes CASSSGGMLAGETQYF.

The chain is built from TRBV28 and TRBJ2-3; 8 bases align to TRBD2. Germline CDR1 is MDHEN and CDR2 is SYDVKM. The V gene end was trimmed by 0 bases and the J gene end by 2 bases; junction bases not matched to a gene: 7. The CDR3 is made up of 17 amino acids. The CDR3 is CASSLWASGRTTDTQYF. The CDR3 DNA follows: TGTGCCAGCAGTTTATGGGCTAGCGGGCGGACCACAGATACGCAGTATTTT.

This clonotype was detected ten times or more. CDR3 DNA sequence: TGTGCCAGCAGCTTAGCCGGGGGTCGGGGCAGCAATCAGCCCCAGCATTTT. Its translation: CASSLAGGRGSNQPQHF. The genes are TRBV7-9 and TRBJ1-5, with D tentatively TRBD1 (5 bases). Trimming stripped 0 bases from V and 1 base from J, with 13 bases between. CDR1 is SEHNR, CDR2 FQNEAQ, per germline (reference sequence). The CDR3 extends over 17 amino acids. Full variable domain (remainder filled in from reference TRBV7-9 and TRBJ1-5): DTGVSQNPRHKITKRGQNVTFRCDPISEHNRLYWYRQTLGQGPEFLTYFQNEAQLEKSRLLSDRFSAERPKGSFSTLEIQRTEQGDSAMYLCASSLAGGRGSNQPQHFGDGTRLSIL.

The chain links TRBV9 to TRBJ1-2; the match to TRBD1 covers 9 bases. CDR1 and CDR2 (germline): SGDLS, YYNGEE. The ends lost 5 bases at V and 6 bases at J; junction bases unmatched: 8. The CDR3 extends over 14 amino acids. This CDR3 reads CASSLSGTGNGYTF. DNA of the CDR3: TGTGCCAGCAGTTTATCAGGGACAGGGAATGGCTACACCTTC.

This clonotype has more than one count but fewer than ten. The rearrangement links TRBV20-1 to TRBJ2-1; D may be TRBD1 or TRBD2 (5 bases each). The J call may not be correct, given that the DNA end is closer to TRBJ2-7. Germline assignment: CDR1 DFQATT and CDR2 SNEGSKA (reference sequence). The CDR3 totals 15 residues. The CDR3 is CSASRGRSSYNEQYF. CDR3 nucleotides: TGCAGTGCTAGCCGGGGCAGGAGCTCCTACAATGAGCAGTACTTC.

This clonotype was counted at least ten times. V and J are TRBV3-1 and TRBJ2-5; D assignment may be TRBD1 or TRBD2 (5 bases each). The germline gives CDR1 LGHDT, CDR2 YNNKEL (reference sequence). The CDR3 runs 14 residues. Trimming cost V 3 bases and J 5 bases, with 13 bases left between them. The chain's CDR3 is CASSHRDARETQYF. The CDR3 bases are TGTGCCAGCAGCCACCGGGACGCCCGGGAGACCCAGTACTTC.

This clonotype has a count of ten or more. The chain joins TRBV6-5 to TRBJ1-2; 7 positions match TRBD1. J was trimmed by 2 bases and V by 6 bases; bases with no gene match: 9. This CDR3 comprises 15 residues. In germline, CDR1 is MNHEY, CDR2 SVGAGI. CDR3 region: CASRQRQGENYGYTF. In DNA form, the CDR3 reads TGTGCCAGCAGACAGAGACAGGGAGAAAACTATGGCTACACCTTC.

This clonotype was recorded at least ten times. The gene calls are TRBV10-3 and TRBJ2-5; D is possibly TRBD2 (6 bases). Between the trimmed V and J ends, which lost 6 bases and 1 base, there was a span of 9 bases. From germline, CDR1 is ENHRY and CDR2 SYGVKD. The CDR3 sequence is 13 residues long. As DNA, the CDR3 is TGTGCCATCAGGGCGGGGTCCCAAGAGACCCAGTACTTC. Translated: CAIRAGSQETQYF.

The chain carries TRBV7-9 and TRBJ1-6, with no clear D. Deletions cut 1 base from V and 4 bases from J, with 8 bases between. Germline lookup yields CDR1 SEHNR and CDR2 FQNEAQ (reference sequence). The CDR3 contains 15 residues. The CDR3 DNA reads TGTGCCAGCAGCTTAGGATGGAATTATAATTCACCCCTCCACTTT. It codes for CASSLGWNYNSPLHF.